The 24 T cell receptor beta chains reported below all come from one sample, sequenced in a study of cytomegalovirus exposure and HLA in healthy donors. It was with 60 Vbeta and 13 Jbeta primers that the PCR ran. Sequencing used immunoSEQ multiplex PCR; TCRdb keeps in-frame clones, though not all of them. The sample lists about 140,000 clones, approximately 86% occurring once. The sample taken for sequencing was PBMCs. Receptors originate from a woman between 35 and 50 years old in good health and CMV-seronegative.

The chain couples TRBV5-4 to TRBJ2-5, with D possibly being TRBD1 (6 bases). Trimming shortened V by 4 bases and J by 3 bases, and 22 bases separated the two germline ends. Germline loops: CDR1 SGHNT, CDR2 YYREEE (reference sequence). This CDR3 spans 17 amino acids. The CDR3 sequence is CASSQDGQLMGKETQYF. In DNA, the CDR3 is TGTGCCAGCAGCCAGGATGGACAGCTAATGGGGAAAGAGACCCAGTACTTC.

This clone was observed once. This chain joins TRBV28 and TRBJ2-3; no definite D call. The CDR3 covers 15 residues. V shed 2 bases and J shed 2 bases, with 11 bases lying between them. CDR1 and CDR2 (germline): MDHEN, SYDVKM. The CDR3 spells CASSLGQSPTDTQYF. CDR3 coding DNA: TGTGCCAGCAGTTTAGGGCAGAGCCCCACAGATACGCAGTATTTT. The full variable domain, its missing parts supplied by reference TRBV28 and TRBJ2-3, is DVKVTQSSRYLVKRTGEKVFLECVQDMDHENMFWYRQDPGLGLRLIYFSYDVKMKEKGDIPEGYSVSREKKERFSLILESASTNQTSMYLCASSLGQSPTDTQYFGPGTRLTVL.

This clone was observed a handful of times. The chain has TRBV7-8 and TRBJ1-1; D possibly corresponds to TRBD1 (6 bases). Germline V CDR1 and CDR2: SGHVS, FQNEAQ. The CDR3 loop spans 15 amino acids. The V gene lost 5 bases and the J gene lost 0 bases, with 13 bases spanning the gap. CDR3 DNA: TGTGCCAGCAGCACTTACAGGGTGCTGAACACTGAAGCTTTCTTT. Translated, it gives CASSTYRVLNTEAFF. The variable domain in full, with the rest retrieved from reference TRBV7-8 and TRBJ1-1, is GAGVSQSPRYKVAKRGQDVALRCDPISGHVSLFWYQQALGQGPEFLTYFQNEAQLDKSGLPSDRFFAERPEGSVSTLKIQRTQQEDSAVYLCASSTYRVLNTEAFFGQGTRLTVV.

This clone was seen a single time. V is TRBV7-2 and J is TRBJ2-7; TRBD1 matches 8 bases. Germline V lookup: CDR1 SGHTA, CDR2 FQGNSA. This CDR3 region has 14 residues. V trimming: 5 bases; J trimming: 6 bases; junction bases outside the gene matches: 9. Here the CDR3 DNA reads TGTGCCAGCAGCCCTCGGACGACAGGGGTCGAGCAGTACTTC. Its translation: CASSPRTTGVEQYF.

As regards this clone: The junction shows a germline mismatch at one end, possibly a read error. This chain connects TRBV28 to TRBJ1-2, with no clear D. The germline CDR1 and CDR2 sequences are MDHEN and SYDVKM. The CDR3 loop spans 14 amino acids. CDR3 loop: CASLRGAERYGYIF. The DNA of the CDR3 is TGTGCCAGCCTCCGCGGTGCTGAGCGCTATGGCTACATCTTC.

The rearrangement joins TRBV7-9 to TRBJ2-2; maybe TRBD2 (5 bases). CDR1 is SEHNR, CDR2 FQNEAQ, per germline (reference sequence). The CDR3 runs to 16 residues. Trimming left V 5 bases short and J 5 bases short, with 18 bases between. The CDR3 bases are TGTGCCAGCAGCCCCCAATCCCCCCGGGGAACCGGGGAGCTGTTTTTT. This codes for CASSPQSPRGTGELFF.

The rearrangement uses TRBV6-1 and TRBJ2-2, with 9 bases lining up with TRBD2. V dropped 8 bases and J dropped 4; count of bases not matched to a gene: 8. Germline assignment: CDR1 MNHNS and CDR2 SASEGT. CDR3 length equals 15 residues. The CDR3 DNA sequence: TGTGCCAGCTCAGCTTTGCGGGAGGGCACCGGGGAGCTGTTTTTT. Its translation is CASSALREGTGELFF.

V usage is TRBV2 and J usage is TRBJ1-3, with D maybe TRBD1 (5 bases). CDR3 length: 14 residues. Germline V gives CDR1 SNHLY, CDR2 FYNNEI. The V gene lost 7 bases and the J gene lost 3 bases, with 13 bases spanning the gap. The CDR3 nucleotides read TGTGCCAGCACCAGGGCCCTTGGTGGAAACACCATATATTTT. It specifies CASTRALGGNTIYF.

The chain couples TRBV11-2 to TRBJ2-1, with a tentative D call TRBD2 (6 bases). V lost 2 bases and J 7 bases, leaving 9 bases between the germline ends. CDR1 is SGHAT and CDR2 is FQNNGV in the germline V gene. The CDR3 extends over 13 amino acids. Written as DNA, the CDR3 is TGTGCCAGCAGCTTAACTAGCAGGAATGAGCAGTTCTTC. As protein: CASSLTSRNEQFF.

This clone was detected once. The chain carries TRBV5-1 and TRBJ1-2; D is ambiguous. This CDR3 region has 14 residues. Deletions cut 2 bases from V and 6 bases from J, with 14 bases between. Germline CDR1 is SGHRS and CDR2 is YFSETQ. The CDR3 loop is CASSFAAGGDGYTF. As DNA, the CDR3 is TGCGCCAGCAGCTTTGCCGCGGGAGGTGATGGCTACACCTTC.

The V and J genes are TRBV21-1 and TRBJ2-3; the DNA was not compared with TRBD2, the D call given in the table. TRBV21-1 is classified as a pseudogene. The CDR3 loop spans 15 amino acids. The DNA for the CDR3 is TGTGCCAGCAGCAAGGGGGGACCATGCACAGATACGCAGTATTTT. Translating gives CASSKGGPCTDTQYF.

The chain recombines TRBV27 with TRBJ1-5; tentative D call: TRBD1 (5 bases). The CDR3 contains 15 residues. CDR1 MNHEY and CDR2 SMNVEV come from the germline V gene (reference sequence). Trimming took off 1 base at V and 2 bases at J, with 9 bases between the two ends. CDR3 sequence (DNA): TGTGCCAGCAGTTTATACGTAGGGGGCAATCAGCCCCAGCATTTT. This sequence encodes CASSLYVGGNQPQHF.

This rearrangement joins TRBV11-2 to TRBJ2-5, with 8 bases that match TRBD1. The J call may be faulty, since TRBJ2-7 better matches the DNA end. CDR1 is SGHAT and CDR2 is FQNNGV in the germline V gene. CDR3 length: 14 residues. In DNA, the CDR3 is TGTGCCAGCAGGTCTTATGCCAGGGGGCACGAGCAGTACTTC. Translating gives CASRSYARGHEQYF.

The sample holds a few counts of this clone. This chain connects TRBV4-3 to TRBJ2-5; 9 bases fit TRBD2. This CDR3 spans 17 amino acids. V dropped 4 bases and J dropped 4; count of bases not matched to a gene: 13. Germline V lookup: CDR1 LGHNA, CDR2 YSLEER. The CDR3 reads CASSPRGSGSGAETQYF. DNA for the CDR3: TGCGCCAGCAGCCCCCGGGGTAGCGGGAGTGGAGCAGAGACCCAGTACTTC.

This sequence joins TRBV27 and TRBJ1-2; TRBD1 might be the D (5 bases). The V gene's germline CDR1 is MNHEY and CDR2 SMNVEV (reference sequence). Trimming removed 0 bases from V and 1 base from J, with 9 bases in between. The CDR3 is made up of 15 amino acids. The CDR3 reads CASSLSPDSNYGYTF. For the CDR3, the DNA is TGTGCCAGCAGTTTATCGCCAGACAGTAACTATGGCTACACCTTC.

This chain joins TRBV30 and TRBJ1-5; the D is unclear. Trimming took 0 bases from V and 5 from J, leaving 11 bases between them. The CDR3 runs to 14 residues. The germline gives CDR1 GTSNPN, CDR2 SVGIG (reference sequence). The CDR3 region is CAWSVVSVDQPQHF. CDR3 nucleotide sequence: TGTGCCTGGAGTGTGGTGAGCGTAGATCAGCCCCAGCATTTT.

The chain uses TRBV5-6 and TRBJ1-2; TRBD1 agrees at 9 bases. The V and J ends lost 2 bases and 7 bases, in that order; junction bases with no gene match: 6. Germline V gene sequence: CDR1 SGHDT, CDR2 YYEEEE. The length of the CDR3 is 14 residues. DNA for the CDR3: TGTGCCAGCAGCTTAGGGGACAGGGTGGGTGGCTACACCTTC. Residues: CASSLGDRVGGYTF.

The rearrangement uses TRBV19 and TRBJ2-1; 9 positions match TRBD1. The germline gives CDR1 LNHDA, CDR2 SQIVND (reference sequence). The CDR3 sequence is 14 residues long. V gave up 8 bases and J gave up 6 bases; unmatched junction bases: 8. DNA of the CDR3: TGTGCCAGTGAGGGACAGGGCTTGTTCAATGAGCAGTTCTTC. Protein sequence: CASEGQGLFNEQFF.

In DNA, the CDR3 is TGTGCCAGCGCCGGGACTAGCGGGAACGAGCAGTACTTC. This sequence encodes CASAGTSGNEQYF. The chain uses TRBV2 and TRBJ2-7, with TRBD2 matching 13 bases. CDR1 is SNHLY and CDR2 is FYNNEI in the germline V gene. Germline trimming cut 8 bases from V and 5 bases from J; bases unmatched to any gene: 3. This CDR3 has 13 amino acids.

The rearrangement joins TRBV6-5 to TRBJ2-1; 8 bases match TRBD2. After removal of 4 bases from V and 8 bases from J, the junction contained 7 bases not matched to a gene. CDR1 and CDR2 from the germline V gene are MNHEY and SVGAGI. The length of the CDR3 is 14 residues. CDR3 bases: TGTGCCAGCAGTTGGGCGGGAGGCCCCCATGAGCAGTTCTTC. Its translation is CASSWAGGPHEQFF.

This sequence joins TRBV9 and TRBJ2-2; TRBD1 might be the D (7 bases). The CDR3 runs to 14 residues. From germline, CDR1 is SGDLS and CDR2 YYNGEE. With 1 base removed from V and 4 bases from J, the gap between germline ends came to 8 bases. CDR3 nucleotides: TGTGCCAGCAGCGTACAGGGGGGCACCGGGGAGCTGTTTTTT. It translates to CASSVQGGTGELFF.

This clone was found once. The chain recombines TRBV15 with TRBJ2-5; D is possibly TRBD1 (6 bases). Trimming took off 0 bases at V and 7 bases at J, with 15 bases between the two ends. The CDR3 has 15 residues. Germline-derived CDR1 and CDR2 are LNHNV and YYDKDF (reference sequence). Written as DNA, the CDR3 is TGTGCCACCAGCAGAGATATTGGGGGCGAGGGGACCCAGTACTTC. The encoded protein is CATSRDIGGEGTQYF.

The CDR3 spells CASSIGGYNTGELFF. In nucleotides, the CDR3 is TGTGCCAGTAGTATAGGGGGCTATAACACCGGGGAGCTGTTTTTT. The chain carries TRBV19 and TRBJ2-2; D might be TRBD1 (5 bases). The CDR3 runs 15 residues. Per the germline V gene, CDR1 is LNHDA and CDR2 is SQIVND (reference sequence). V lost 1 base, J lost 2 bases, and 8 bases lay in between.

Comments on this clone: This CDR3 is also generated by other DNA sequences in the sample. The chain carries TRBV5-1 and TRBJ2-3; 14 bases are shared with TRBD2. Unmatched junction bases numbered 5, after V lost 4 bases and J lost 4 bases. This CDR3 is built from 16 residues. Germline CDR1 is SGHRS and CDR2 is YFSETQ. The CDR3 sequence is CASSRGLAGEADTQYF. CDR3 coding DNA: TGCGCCAGCAGCCGGGGACTAGCGGGAGAGGCAGATACGCAGTATTTT. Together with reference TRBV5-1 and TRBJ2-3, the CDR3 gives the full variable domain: KAGVTQTPRYLIKTRGQQVTLSCSPISGHRSVSWYQQTPGQGLQFLFEYFSETQRNKGNFPGRFSGRQFSNSRSEMNVSTLELGDSALYLCASSRGLAGEADTQYFGPGTRLTVL.